One sample yielded the 6 T cell receptor beta chains listed below, sequenced in a study of response to subunit inactivated influenza vaccine. Via MiXCR, TCRdb re-called the RT-PCR reads, giving one row per CDR3 protein. The table records around 790,000 distinct CDR3 sequences, 21% of them present only once. The sequenced sample was PBMCs from blood, obtained more than 4 days after vaccination. These receptors originate from a man aged 50-60 years who received an inactivated influenza vaccine.

In this sample, this clonotype turned up a few times. The rearrangement joins TRBV20-1 to TRBJ2-5; the match to TRBD1 covers 7 bases. From germline, CDR1 is DFQATT and CDR2 SNEGSKA (reference sequence). The CDR3 runs 13 residues. DNA for the CDR3: TGCACCTTCGGGACAGCATTCGGGGAGACCCAGTACTTC. This translates into CTFGTAFGETQYF.

J is TRBJ2-1 and V is TRBV20-1; D is ambiguous. V dropped 5 bases and J dropped 2 bases, with 13 bases sitting between them. CDR1 and CDR2 from the germline V gene are DFQATT and SNEGSKA (reference sequence). The CDR3 consists of 14 residues. The CDR3 reads CSALKGTAYNEQFF. The CDR3 bases are TGCAGTGCTCTGAAGGGAACGGCCTACAATGAGCAGTTCTTC.

This chain connects TRBV11-2 to TRBJ2-5; D gene unclear. V dropped 3 bases and J dropped 7 bases, with 12 bases sitting between them. CDR1 is SGHAT, CDR2 FQNNGV, per germline. The length of the CDR3 is 13 residues. The CDR3 region has the DNA TGTGCCAGCAGCTTTAACCCTACGGGGACCCAGTACTTC. This codes for CASSFNPTGTQYF.

This clonotype turned up a few times. The V and J genes are TRBV4-3 and TRBJ1-6, with TRBD1 as a possible D gene (5 bases). This CDR3 has 17 residues. Germline values: CDR1 LGHNA, CDR2 YSLEER. V shed 1 base and J shed 4 bases, with 14 bases lying between them. CDR3 nucleotides: TGCGCCAGCAGCCAAGGGGACGTAGGCAGTTATAATTCACCCCTCCACTTT. Translation: CASSQGDVGSYNSPLHF.

This clonotype was seen only a few times. The chain recombines TRBV6-2 or TRBV6-3 with TRBJ2-5; unclear D gene. The germline CDR1 and CDR2 sequences are MNHEY and SVGEGT. V was trimmed by 5 bases and J by 5 bases, leaving 18 bases between them. The CDR3 is 15 residues long. In DNA, the CDR3 is TGTGCCAGCAGTCCCTACCGGGCTTCTGGGGAGACCCAGTACTTC. Residues: CASSPYRASGETQYF.

The chain uses TRBV9 and TRBJ2-5; the D is unclear. CDR1 is SGDLS and CDR2 is YYNGEE in the germline V gene. Trimming shortened V by 2 bases and J by 2 bases, and 7 bases separated the two germline ends. This CDR3 is 13 amino acids long. CDR3 loop: CASSVYSQETQYF. In nucleotides, the CDR3 is TGTGCCAGCAGCGTCTACAGTCAAGAGACCCAGTACTTC.